This record looks at one T cell receptor (beta chain) sequence and its context. The assay was immunoSEQ multiplex PCR, and TCRdb's table has in-frame clones only and misses some. The sample contains roughly 120,000 clones, more than 75% of which appear only once. The CDR3 extends over 15 amino acids. V was trimmed by 5 bases and J by 1 base, leaving 13 bases between them. In germline, CDR1 is SEHNR, CDR2 FQNEAQ (reference sequence). The data derive from a study of control samples from healthy donors and cancer patients. This clonotype was sampled from a man in his thirties or forties in good health. The rearrangement links TRBV7-9 to TRBJ2-3; D not certain. Sequencing input: blood. This chain's CDR3 is CASSPQKRGTDTQYF. CDR3 in DNA: TGTGCCAGCAGCCCCCAAAAACGAGGCACAGATACGCAGTATTTT.